A single sample is the source of the 18 T cell receptor beta chains below, sequenced in a study of response to subunit inactivated influenza vaccine. MiXCR was run by TCRdb on the RT-PCR reads, yielding one entry per CDR3 protein. Of fewer than 550,000 distinct CDR3 sequences detected, roughly 25% appear once; the ten largest clones hold 1.5% to 2%. This specimen consisted of CD4+ T cells sorted from PBMCs, obtained 4 to 6 days after vaccination. The receptors stem from a man between 50 and 59 years old who received an inactivated influenza vaccine.

The chain joins TRBV3-1 to TRBJ1-2; D unclear. Trimming stripped 2 bases from V and 0 bases from J, with 4 bases between. Germline V CDR1 and CDR2: LGHDT, YNNKEL (reference sequence). The CDR3 is 13 residues long. The chain's CDR3 is CASSQLANYGYTF. The DNA of the CDR3 is TGTGCCAGCAGCCAACTGGCTAACTATGGCTACACCTTC.

This clonotype has only a few counts. V gene TRBV20-1 combines with J gene TRBJ2-2; 10 nucleotides align to TRBD2. V lost 6 bases to trimming and J lost 4 bases; unmatched junction nucleotides: 5. This CDR3 has 14 residues. Germline CDR1 is DFQATT and CDR2 is SNEGSKA (reference sequence). The CDR3 DNA reads TGCAGTGCCACATCTAGCGGGGGCACCGGGGAGCTGTTTTTT. The encoded protein is CSATSSGGTGELFF.

This clonotype was seen many times. The chain uses TRBV28 and TRBJ2-1, with 7 bases lining up with TRBD2. The V gene's germline CDR1 is MDHEN and CDR2 SYDVKM. Trimming cost V 8 bases and J 1 base; bases outside gene matches: 5. This CDR3 contains 14 residues. The CDR3 here is CASRPGGSYNEQFF. CDR3 nucleotides: TGTGCCAGCCGGCCCGGGGGGTCCTACAATGAGCAGTTCTTC.

This clonotype was counted many times. The CDR3 DNA sequence: TGTGCCAGTTCGGGGGCTGGTGAGACCCAGTACTTC. Its protein product is CASSGAGETQYF. V usage is TRBV6-6 and J usage is TRBJ2-5; D tentatively fits TRBD1 or TRBD2 (6 bases each). This CDR3 is built from 12 residues. CDR1 MNHNY and CDR2 SVGAGI come from the germline V gene (reference sequence). V dropped 9 bases and J dropped 5 bases, with 13 bases sitting between them.

This clonotype was seen only a few times. The V call is TRBV6-2 or TRBV6-3, the J call TRBJ2-7; a possible D gene is TRBD2 (6 bases). Germline V gene data show CDR1 as MNHEY and CDR2 as SVGEGT. The CDR3 consists of 15 residues. V lost 6 bases, J lost 3 bases, and 18 bases lay in between. CDR3 loop: CASRPGAITYYEQYF. In DNA, the CDR3 is TGTGCCAGCAGGCCGGGAGCAATCACCTACTACGAGCAGTACTTC.

The chain uses TRBV9 and TRBJ2-3, with a tentative D call TRBD2 (5 bases). Trimming took 2 bases from V and 6 from J, leaving 13 bases between them. CDR1 and CDR2 from the germline V gene are SGDLS and YYNGEE. The CDR3 sequence is 14 residues long. The CDR3 reads CASSVSAGSDTQYF. CDR3 DNA sequence: TGTGCCAGCAGCGTTTCCGCGGGCAGCGATACGCAGTATTTT. Filled out from reference TRBV9 and TRBJ2-3, the complete variable domain reads DSGVTQTPKHLITATGQRVTLRCSPRSGDLSVYWYQQSLDQGLQFLIQYYNGEERAKGNILERFSAQQFPDLHSELNLSSLELGDSALYFCASSVSAGSDTQYFGPGTRLTVL.

This chain joins TRBV29-1 and TRBJ2-7, with 8 bases that match TRBD1. After removal of 0 bases from V and 4 bases from J, the junction contained 8 bases not matched to a gene. Germline V lookup: CDR1 SQVTM, CDR2 ANQGSEA. The CDR3 covers 15 residues. DNA of the CDR3: TGCAGCGTTGAAGAATCTGGCAGGGGGCGATACGAGCAGTACTTC. Translating it yields CSVEESGRGRYEQYF.

V gene TRBV5-6 combines with J gene TRBJ2-3; 11 positions agree with TRBD1. The germline gives CDR1 SGHDT, CDR2 YYEEEE. The CDR3 is 18 amino acids. With V trimmed by 2 bases and J by 5 bases, 13 bases remained unmatched. The CDR3 region is CASSFGPVGQGGIDTQYF. In nucleotides, the CDR3 is TGTGCCAGCAGCTTCGGACCCGTGGGACAGGGGGGAATAGATACGCAGTATTTT.

This clonotype was counted at least ten times. V and J are TRBV5-5 and TRBJ2-4; tentatively, D is TRBD2 (5 bases). There are 16 residues in the CDR3. From germline, CDR1 is SGHKS and CDR2 YYEKEE (reference sequence). Trimming left V 1 base short and J 1 base short, with 12 bases between. The CDR3 sequence: CASSLQGSGAKNIQYF. The CDR3 nucleotides are TGTGCCAGCAGCTTGCAAGGGAGTGGGGCCAAAAACATTCAGTACTTC.

The chain carries TRBV4-3 and TRBJ1-2; D not certain. The CDR3 runs 15 residues. Germline lookup yields CDR1 LGHNA and CDR2 YSLEER. The V and J ends lost 2 bases and 2 bases respectively, with 12 bases between them. CDR3 protein: CASSQQATGNYGYTF. The DNA of the CDR3 is TGCGCCAGCAGCCAACAGGCTACCGGGAACTATGGCTACACCTTC.

The V and J genes are TRBV24-1 and TRBJ2-3; 7 positions match TRBD2. There are 15 residues in the CDR3. Germline V lookup: CDR1 KGHDR, CDR2 SFDVKD. V shed 4 bases, J shed 2 bases, and the junction held 5 bases outside the gene matches. In nucleotides, the CDR3 is TGTGCCACCAGTGAGCCGGGGGGTCACACAGATACGCAGTATTTT. This gives the protein CATSEPGGHTDTQYF.

The V call is TRBV20-1, the J call TRBJ1-2; 10 bases match TRBD1. The CDR3 covers 15 residues. The J segment lost 3 bases and the V segment lost 6 bases, leaving 10 bases of the junction unmatched. Germline V gene sequence: CDR1 DFQATT, CDR2 SNEGSKA (reference sequence). The CDR3 sequence: CSANQGQGRDYGYTF. The CDR3 bases are TGCAGTGCCAACCAGGGACAGGGGAGGGACTATGGCTACACCTTC.

This chain links TRBV5-6 with TRBJ2-7; D gene uncertain. Trimming removed 4 bases from V and 0 bases from J, with 14 bases in between. The length of the CDR3 is 15 residues. CDR1 SGHDT and CDR2 YYEEEE come from the germline V gene. CDR3: CASSPYGTISYEQYF. CDR3 bases: TGTGCCAGCAGCCCCTATGGAACCATCTCCTACGAGCAGTACTTC. The full variable domain, rest sourced from reference TRBV5-6 and TRBJ2-7, is DAGVTQSPTHLIKTRGQQVTLRCSPKSGHDTVSWYQQALGQGPQFIFQYYEEEERQRGNFPDRFSGHQFPNYSSELNVNALLLGDSALYLCASSPYGTISYEQYFGPGTRLTVT.

The CDR3 sequence is CASSPREGTDTQYF. DNA for the CDR3: TGTGCCAGCTCACCCCGGGAGGGCACAGATACGCAGTATTTT. This rearrangement joins TRBV18 to TRBJ2-3; 7 nucleotides match TRBD2. Looked up from germline, CDR1 is KGHSH and CDR2 is LQKENI. V gave up 3 bases and J gave up 1 base; unmatched junction bases: 1. The CDR3 has 14 amino acids.

The table lists this clonotype with a count of one. The chain carries TRBV11-2 and TRBJ2-1; 10 bases match TRBD2. The germline gives CDR1 SGHAT, CDR2 FQNNGV. The CDR3 has 16 residues. V lost 2 bases, J lost 4 bases, and 5 bases stayed unmatched. The CDR3 coding sequence is TGTGCCAGCAGCTTACTCTCTAGCGGGGGTTACAATGAGCAGTTCTTC. Its protein is CASSLLSSGGYNEQFF.

This clonotype was seen a few times. The V call is TRBV7-6, the J call TRBJ2-1; a weak D match, TRBD2 (5 bases). This CDR3 comprises 13 residues. Germline CDR1 and CDR2: SGHVS and FNYEAQ. V lost 3 bases and J lost 8, with 11 bases in between. In nucleotides, the CDR3 is TGTGCCAGCAGCTTCCTTAACGGGGATGAGCAGTTCTTC. Translating it yields CASSFLNGDEQFF.

The rearrangement joins TRBV4-3 to TRBJ1-5; D is unresolved. Trimming stripped 0 bases from V and 6 bases from J, with 9 bases between. This CDR3 has 14 residues. Germline lookup yields CDR1 LGHNA and CDR2 YSLEER. CDR3: CASSQEVTGQPQHF. DNA for the CDR3: TGCGCCAGCAGCCAAGAAGTCACCGGTCAGCCCCAGCATTTT.

This clonotype was recorded a few times. The chain employs TRBV12-3 or TRBV12-4 and TRBJ2-1; 11 bases fit TRBD2. V was clipped by 6 bases and J by 3 bases; unmatched bases: 4. The length of the CDR3 is 15 residues. CDR3 region: CASSIAGGFYNEQFF. In DNA form, the CDR3 reads TGTGCCAGCAGCATAGCGGGGGGGTTCTACAATGAGCAGTTCTTC.